The 15 T cell receptor beta chains in this list originate from one sample, sequenced in a study of control samples from healthy donors and cancer patients. Profiled with immunoSEQ multiplex PCR; TCRdb holds only in-frame clones, not every one. Among roughly 130,000 clones listed, about 91% were seen once. The sequencing sample was made of blood. The source is a man aged 18 to 35 in good health.

The chain couples TRBV18 to TRBJ2-7; D gene ambiguous. CDR3 length equals 14 residues. V lost 3 bases and J 0 bases, leaving 9 bases between the germline ends. CDR1 and CDR2 from the germline V gene are KGHSH and LQKENI. The CDR3 DNA follows: TGTGCCAGCTCACCGGGCAGGAGCTCCTACGAGCAGTACTTC. Residues: CASSPGRSSYEQYF.

The V call is TRBV5-5, the J call TRBJ2-7, with a tentative D call TRBD1 (5 bases). V lost 1 base to trimming and J lost 5 bases, with 13 bases between them. The CDR3 runs to 14 residues. The germline V gene has CDR1 SGHKS and CDR2 YYEKEE (reference sequence). CDR3 nucleotides: TGTGCCAGCAGCTTGAATTCAGGGTTCGACGAGCAGTACTTC. Its protein product is CASSLNSGFDEQYF.

The rearrangement joins TRBV9 to TRBJ2-7; D is perhaps TRBD1 (5 bases). Trimming cost V 0 bases and J 4 bases, with 14 bases left between them. Germline V gene data show CDR1 as SGDLS and CDR2 as YYNGEE. The CDR3 consists of 15 residues. CDR3 nucleotides: TGTGCCAGCAGCGTAGGTAACAGGATGATATACGAGCAGTACTTC. This translates into CASSVGNRMIYEQYF.

The chain is built from TRBV6-6 and TRBJ1-2, with a tentative D call TRBD1 (6 bases). Looked up from germline, CDR1 is MNHNY and CDR2 is SVGAGI (reference sequence). V lost 5 bases and J lost 8, with 24 bases in between. This CDR3 has 16 amino acids. The CDR3 region has the DNA TGTGCCAGCAGTCCGCCGGGCAGGGGCCCTACTCGGGGCTACACCTTC. This sequence encodes CASSPPGRGPTRGYTF.

The V gene is TRBV11-2, the J gene TRBJ2-7; unclear D gene. V was clipped by 5 bases and J by 1 base, with 15 bases between them. Germline V gives CDR1 SGHAT, CDR2 FQNNGV. This CDR3 region has 15 residues. The CDR3 loop is CASSPTSGQSYEQYF. DNA of the CDR3: TGTGCCAGCAGCCCGACATCCGGTCAATCCTACGAGCAGTACTTC.

The CDR3 DNA reads TGTGCCAGCAGCCAAGCTCAGGGAACATCTGAAAAACTGTTTTTT. Protein product: CASSQAQGTSEKLFF. The V call is TRBV4-2, the J call TRBJ1-4; D might be TRBD1 (5 bases). CDR1 is LGHNA and CDR2 is YNFKEQ in the germline V gene. The length of the CDR3 is 15 residues. V was shortened by 1 base and J by 7 bases, with 13 bases between the two germline ends.

The chain joins TRBV3-1 (or the pseudogene TRBV3-2) to TRBJ1-2; D may be TRBD1 (6 bases). The CDR3 consists of 15 residues. CDR1 is LGHDT, CDR2 YNNKEL, per germline (reference sequence). V lost 3 bases and J lost 7, with 18 bases in between. This CDR3 is CASSQFPQGSGGYTF. CDR3 coding DNA: TGTGCCAGCAGCCAGTTCCCACAGGGTAGTGGTGGCTACACCTTC.

The chain has TRBV12-5 and TRBJ1-6, with D perhaps TRBD1 (6 bases). The CDR3 has 13 residues. Trimming cost V 2 bases and J 8 bases, with 7 bases left between them. Germline CDR1 is LGHNT and CDR2 is FRNRAP. CDR3 sequence reads: CASGLTGYSPLHF. DNA of the CDR3: TGTGCTAGTGGTTTGACAGGGTATTCACCCCTCCACTTT.

The chain recombines TRBV6-5 with TRBJ2-7; 9 positions match TRBD2. CDR1 is MNHEY, CDR2 SVGAGI, per germline. The CDR3 runs 15 residues. Unmatched junction bases numbered 6, after V lost 6 bases and J lost 0 bases. The CDR3 nucleotides read TGTGCCAGCAGAAACGCGGGGGGGAGCTCCTACGAGCAGTACTTC. Encoded protein: CASRNAGGSSYEQYF.

The chain recombines TRBV30 with TRBJ1-5; a possible D gene is TRBD1 (6 bases). This CDR3 is built from 13 residues. V was clipped by 2 bases and J by 4 bases, with 9 bases between them. Germline lookup yields CDR1 GTSNPN and CDR2 SVGIG (reference sequence). CDR3 bases: TGTGCCTGGAGTAGGGACATGAATCAGCCCCAGCATTTT. It yields the protein CAWSRDMNQPQHF.

The chain carries TRBV30 and TRBJ1-2; 8 bases agree with TRBD1. V lost 2 bases to trimming and J lost 6 bases; unmatched junction nucleotides: 5. The CDR3 contains 13 residues. Looked up from germline, CDR1 is GTSNPN and CDR2 is SVGIG (reference sequence). CDR3 in amino acids: CAWSWTGKDGYTF. The CDR3 region has the DNA TGTGCCTGGAGTTGGACAGGGAAGGATGGCTACACCTTC.

The V gene is TRBV9, the J gene TRBJ2-1; D uncertain. This CDR3 region has 13 residues. Germline V gives CDR1 SGDLS, CDR2 YYNGEE. Trimming pared 0 bases from V and 3 bases from J, leaving 4 bases between. Here the CDR3 reads CASSVERYNEQFF. The CDR3, as DNA: TGTGCCAGCAGCGTAGAGCGCTACAATGAGCAGTTCTTC.

The rearrangement joins TRBV6-5 to TRBJ1-5, with D perhaps TRBD1 (5 bases). Trimming took off 4 bases at V and 3 bases at J, with 10 bases between the two ends. There are 14 residues in the CDR3. Germline lookup yields CDR1 MNHEY and CDR2 SVGAGI. CDR3 protein: CASSSDTNNQPQHF. In nucleotides, the CDR3 is TGTGCCAGCAGTTCGGACACAAACAATCAGCCCCAGCATTTT.

This sequence joins TRBV14 and TRBJ2-3; the match to TRBD1 covers 7 bases. The germline V gene has CDR1 SGHDN and CDR2 FVKESK. The length of the CDR3 is 17 residues. Trimming at V came to 4 bases and at J to 1 base, leaving 11 bases not matched to a gene. The CDR3 DNA reads as TGTGCCAGCAGCCCGTATGAGTGGGACAGACGCACAGATACGCAGTATTTT. Translating it yields CASSPYEWDRRTDTQYF.

The rearrangement links TRBV12-3 or TRBV12-4 to TRBJ1-1; 7 nucleotides agree with TRBD1. The CDR3 runs to 13 residues. Germline trimming cut 10 bases from V and 4 bases from J; bases unmatched to any gene: 9. CDR3 in amino acids: CATGGEGATEAFF. The CDR3 DNA reads TGTGCCACGGGGGGGGAGGGGGCCACTGAAGCTTTCTTT.